This T cell receptor beta chain is from a study of blood T cell repertoires in COVID-19. In this sample, this clone turned up a few times. Looked up from germline, CDR1 is SEHNR and CDR2 is FQNEAQ (reference sequence). CDR3 length equals 12 residues. V lost 1 base and J lost 6, with 4 bases in between. The assay was immunoSEQ multiplex PCR, and TCRdb's table has in-frame clones only and misses some. The data show roughly 30,000 clones, 68% seen once. Sequences were obtained from peripheral blood. This receptor was taken from a human donor in a cohort sampled during active COVID-19. The chain is built from TRBV7-9 and TRBJ1-5, with unresolved D. CDR3 loop: CASSLGGQPQHF. The CDR3 DNA reads TGTGCCAGCAGCTTAGGCGGTCAGCCCCAGCATTTT. Full variable domain (rest looked up from reference TRBV7-9 and TRBJ1-5): DTGVSQNPRHKITKRGQNVTFRCDPISEHNRLYWYRQTLGQGPEFLTYFQNEAQLEKSRLLSDRFSAERPKGSFSTLEIQRTEQGDSAMYLCASSLGGQPQHFGDGTRLSIL.